A single sample is the source of the 9 T cell receptor beta chains below, sequenced in a study of Tregs in tolerant kidney transplant recipients. Repertoires were generated with immunoSEQ multiplex PCR, while TCRdb's copy carries only in-frame clones and drops some. The sample lists some 110,000 clones; 92% were seen once. Sequencing was performed on CD4+ T cells from blood. These receptors were collected from a human donor in good health.

The genes are TRBV7-9 and TRBJ2-3; 13 bases are a match to TRBD2. The germline CDR1 and CDR2 sequences are SEHNR and FQNEAQ (reference sequence). J gave up 1 base and V 5 bases, and 6 bases lay outside the gene matches. The CDR3 has 17 amino acids. CDR3 sequence (DNA): TGTGCCAGCAGCCCCGGACTAGCGGGAGAACGCACAGATACGCAGTATTTT. Protein sequence: CASSPGLAGERTDTQYF.

The gene calls are TRBV10-2 and TRBJ2-3; D is undetermined. Germline V lookup: CDR1 WSHSY, CDR2 SAAADI. Trimming cost V 5 bases and J 6 bases, with 6 bases left between them. There are 11 residues in the CDR3. The CDR3 DNA is TGCGCCAGCAGTCCCGAGGATACGCAGTATTTT. It specifies CASSPEDTQYF.

The J gene is TRBJ1-1, the V gene TRBV19, with 9 bases fitting TRBD1. J was trimmed by 11 bases and V by 5 bases; bases with no gene match: 0. The CDR3 is 10 residues long. In germline, CDR1 is LNHDA, CDR2 SQIVND (reference sequence). This CDR3 is CASSGTGAFF. The CDR3 DNA reads as TGTGCCAGTAGTGGGACAGGGGCTTTCTTT.

The CDR3 DNA reads as TGTGCCAGCAGCTTCCCCCTGGGGCAGGGGAAGAACACTGAAGCTTTCTTT. Its protein is CASSFPLGQGKNTEAFF. The J gene is TRBJ1-1, the V gene TRBV7-9; the D gene is possibly TRBD1 (6 bases). The CDR3 contains 17 residues. V lost 3 bases to trimming and J lost 1 base, with 18 bases between them. Germline values: CDR1 SEHNR, CDR2 FQNEAQ (reference sequence).

CDR3 DNA sequence: TGCGCCAGCAGTGAAAGGCGATCCACAGATACGCAGTATTTT. The encoded protein is CASSERRSTDTQYF. V usage is TRBV10-1 and J usage is TRBJ2-3; the D is unclear. Trimming took 3 bases from V and 2 from J, leaving 9 bases between them. From germline, CDR1 is WNHNN and CDR2 SYGVQD (reference sequence). This CDR3 region has 14 residues.

The chain is built from TRBV30 and TRBJ2-5; 7 nucleotides match TRBD1. The CDR3 runs 14 residues. V gave up 0 bases and J gave up 9 bases; unmatched junction bases: 10. CDR1 GTSNPN and CDR2 SVGIG come from the germline V gene (reference sequence). The CDR3 loop is CAWSVSSTGSSQYF. DNA for the CDR3: TGTGCCTGGAGTGTATCCTCGACAGGGAGTTCCCAGTACTTC. Full variable domain (remainder filled in from reference TRBV30 and TRBJ2-5): SQTIHQWPATLVQPVGSPLSLECTVEGTSNPNLYWYRQAAGRGLQLLFYSVGIGQISSEVPQNLSASRPQDRQFILSSKKLLLSDSGFYLCAWSVSSTGSSQYFGPGTRLLVL.

The table lists this clone with a count of one. The J gene is TRBJ1-6, the V gene TRBV9; D gene uncertain. The CDR3 is made up of 14 amino acids. V gave up 3 bases and J gave up 6 bases, with 10 bases separating them. Germline CDR1 reads SGDLS; CDR2 reads YYNGEE. The CDR3 DNA follows: TGTGCCAGCAGCGCCCGCCAGCCTAATTCACCCCTCCACTTT. Translating gives CASSARQPNSPLHF.

This sequence joins TRBV11-2 and TRBJ1-5; D gene uncertain. The ends were cut back, 3 bases at V and 11 bases at J, with 20 bases in the middle. The germline CDR1 and CDR2 sequences are SGHAT and FQNNGV. The CDR3 has 15 residues. DNA of the CDR3: TGTGCCAGCAGCTTCTCTGTAGGATCCCCCGCAGCCCAGCATTTT. Protein: CASSFSVGSPAAQHF.

CDR3 DNA sequence: TGTGCCAGCAGCAGCCTCTCGGTGGGCGGGGTATACAATGAGCAGTTCTTC. This translates into CASSSLSVGGVYNEQFF. The V and J genes are TRBV27 and TRBJ2-1, with D perhaps matching TRBD2 (6 bases). Germline assignment: CDR1 MNHEY and CDR2 SMNVEV (reference sequence). This CDR3 comprises 17 residues. Trimming pared 6 bases from V and 4 bases from J, leaving 22 bases between.